A single sample is the source of the 25 T cell receptor beta chains below, sequenced in a study of T-cell memory formation after mild COVID-19. TCRdb itself ran the 5' RACE reads through MiXCR, one entry per CDR3 protein. The sample consists of 550,000 to 700,000 distinct CDR3 sequences, roughly 18% of them appearing once. Sequencing used PBMCs or a T cell subset sorted from them (not recorded which). These receptors came from an adult woman who had mild COVID-19 (a few samples of this study predate the infection). Cell type and time point are not known.

CDR3 in amino acids: CSVLVGQEWLHEQYF. CDR3 sequence (DNA): TGCAGCGTCCTCGTCGGACAGGAATGGTTGCACGAGCAGTACTTC. The chain couples TRBV29-1 to TRBJ2-7, with 7 positions matching TRBD1. The length of the CDR3 is 15 residues. Germline CDR1 reads SQVTM; CDR2 reads ANQGSEA. V lost 6 bases to trimming and J lost 5 bases; unmatched junction nucleotides: 16.

This clonotype was seen only a few times. V usage is TRBV9 and J usage is TRBJ2-1, with D perhaps matching TRBD1 (6 bases). Germline V gene lookup returns CDR1 SGDLS and CDR2 YYNGEE. The CDR3 covers 13 residues. The V end lost 0 bases, the J end lost 6 bases, and 7 bases lay between the germline ends. In DNA, the CDR3 is TGTGCCAGCAGCGTAGGGGACACCAATGAGCAGTTCTTC. Translation: CASSVGDTNEQFF.

In this sample, this clonotype turned up many times. The chain employs TRBV5-1 and TRBJ2-7, with 9 bases aligning to TRBD2. This CDR3 contains 14 residues. Trimming removed 3 bases from V and 4 bases from J; junction bases left unmatched: 5. CDR1 and CDR2 from the germline V gene are SGHRS and YFSETQ. The CDR3 bases are TGCGCCAGCAGCTCCAGCGGGGGGATTTACGAGCAGTACTTC. It translates to CASSSSGGIYEQYF.

This chain connects TRBV27 to TRBJ2-7; D possibly corresponds to TRBD1 (5 bases). CDR1 MNHEY and CDR2 SMNVEV come from the germline V gene (reference sequence). The V gene lost 6 bases and the J gene lost 4 bases, with 16 bases spanning the gap. This CDR3 spans 14 amino acids. This CDR3 reads CASRIRVMEYEQYF. CDR3 in DNA: TGTGCCAGCAGAATCAGGGTAATGGAGTACGAGCAGTACTTC.

This clonotype was observed many times. This sequence joins TRBV7-7 and TRBJ2-3; TRBD2 agrees at 7 bases. This CDR3 has 15 amino acids. CDR1 is SSHAT, CDR2 FNYEAQ, per germline (reference sequence). With V trimmed by 5 bases and J by 3 bases, 8 bases remained unmatched. CDR3: CASSPLAARTDTQYF. CDR3 nucleotide sequence: TGTGCCAGCAGCCCCCTAGCGGCACGGACAGATACGCAGTATTTT.

This clonotype was found a few times. The V call is TRBV4-1, the J call TRBJ1-1, with D possibly matching TRBD1 (5 bases). Trimming pared 1 base from V and 0 bases from J, leaving 12 bases between. The CDR3 consists of 16 residues. Germline V gene data show CDR1 as MGHRA and CDR2 as YSYEKL. DNA for the CDR3: TGCGCCAGCAGCCAAGGAGGGCCGGGGCTGAACACTGAAGCTTTCTTT. Protein sequence: CASSQGGPGLNTEAFF.

The chain uses TRBV25-1 and TRBJ2-2; D perhaps matches TRBD1 (7 bases). The CDR3 contains 16 residues. From germline, CDR1 is MGHDK and CDR2 SYGVNS. V lost 5 bases to trimming and J lost 3 bases, with 16 bases between them. The CDR3 is CASSQPGGQYTGELFF. As DNA, the CDR3 is TGTGCCAGCAGTCAACCCGGGGGACAGTACACCGGGGAGCTGTTTTTT.

The V and J genes are TRBV20-1 and TRBJ1-4; D may be TRBD1 (6 bases). The CDR3 has 15 amino acids. The germline CDR1 and CDR2 sequences are DFQATT and SNEGSKA (reference sequence). The ends were cut back, 6 bases at V and 3 bases at J, with 17 bases in the middle. The CDR3 coding sequence is TGCAGTGCCCGGAGGGGGGCTAGGGCTAATGAAAAACTGTTTTTT. As protein: CSARRGARANEKLFF.

The CDR3 loop reads CAWSVGVGRRRQPEAFF. CDR3 DNA sequence: TGTGCCTGGAGTGTAGGGGTCGGTCGGAGGCGACAGCCTGAAGCTTTCTTT. The rearrangement uses TRBV30 and TRBJ1-1; TRBD1 might be the D (5 bases). V was clipped by 0 bases and J by 6 bases, with 23 bases between them. CDR3 length: 17 amino acids. CDR1 is GTSNPN and CDR2 is SVGIG in the germline V gene (reference sequence).

This chain uses TRBV12-3 or TRBV12-4 with TRBJ2-7; tentatively, D is TRBD2 (6 bases). The CDR3 covers 15 residues. V was pared by 3 bases and J by 2 bases, with 14 bases between. Here the CDR3 reads CASSLGRESTYEQYF. CDR3 bases: TGTGCCAGCAGTTTGGGTCGGGAGTCTACCTACGAGCAGTACTTC.

This clonotype was observed a single time. The gene calls are TRBV20-1 and TRBJ2-1; 10 nucleotides align to TRBD2. The CDR3 is 19 amino acids. CDR1 is DFQATT, CDR2 SNEGSKA, per germline (reference sequence). Trimming cost V 2 bases and J 4 bases; bases outside gene matches: 17. CDR3 DNA sequence: TGCAGTGCTAGACCATCGGCCCCTGAGAGCGGGAGGGGGTACAATGAGCAGTTCTTC. It is translated as CSARPSAPESGRGYNEQFF.

This clonotype was counted between two and nine times. The rearrangement links TRBV5-4 to TRBJ2-5, with D maybe TRBD1 (5 bases). This CDR3 has 13 amino acids. The V gene lost 5 bases and the J gene lost 4 bases, with 12 bases spanning the gap. Germline loops: CDR1 SGHNT, CDR2 YYREEE (reference sequence). CDR3 sequence: CASSMRTTETQYF. In DNA form, the CDR3 reads TGTGCCAGCAGTATGAGGACAACAGAGACCCAGTACTTC. The full variable domain, rest sourced from reference TRBV5-4 and TRBJ2-5, is ETGVTQSPTHLIKTRGQQVTLRCSSQSGHNTVSWYQQALGQGPQFIFQYYREEENGRGNFPPRFSGLQFPNYSSELNVNALELDDSALYLCASSMRTTETQYFGPGTRLLVL.

The rearrangement uses TRBV5-1 and TRBJ1-2; maybe TRBD1 (6 bases). V gave up 4 bases and J gave up 8 bases, with 18 bases separating them. The length of the CDR3 is 14 residues. Germline CDR1 and CDR2: SGHRS and YFSETQ. The CDR3 sequence is CASSQTDSVRGYTF. The CDR3 nucleotides are TGCGCCAGCAGCCAAACGGACAGCGTTCGAGGCTACACCTTC.

This clonotype has more than one count but fewer than ten. The CDR3 spells CASSPVPAQVYEQYF. The CDR3 coding sequence is TGTGCCAGCTCACCAGTACCGGCGCAGGTCTACGAGCAGTACTTC. The chain carries TRBV18 and TRBJ2-7; D unclear. The CDR3 is made up of 15 amino acids. Germline values: CDR1 KGHSH, CDR2 LQKENI. V was pared by 2 bases and J by 3 bases, with 14 bases between.

The chain joins TRBV7-2 to TRBJ2-3; 9 nucleotides agree with TRBD2. The germline CDR1 and CDR2 sequences are SGHTA and FQGNSA. Trimming at V came to 6 bases and at J to 8 bases, leaving 9 bases not matched to a gene. CDR3 size: 14 residues. This CDR3 is CASRFGGGEGTQYF. In DNA form, the CDR3 reads TGTGCCAGCAGATTTGGCGGGGGGGAGGGTACGCAGTATTTT.

V and J are TRBV30 and TRBJ1-1; D perhaps matches TRBD1 (5 bases). Trimming removed 5 bases from V and 3 bases from J, with 13 bases in between. Germline loops: CDR1 GTSNPN, CDR2 SVGIG (reference sequence). The CDR3 consists of 13 residues. CDR3 residues: CAWSDEGDTEAFF. CDR3 DNA sequence: TGTGCCTGGTCAGATGAAGGGGACACTGAAGCTTTCTTT.

This clonotype occurred a few times. The V and J genes are TRBV9 and TRBJ1-2; a weak D match, TRBD1 (5 bases). Trimming removed 2 bases at V and 4 bases at J, with 12 bases between. Germline V CDR1 and CDR2: SGDLS, YYNGEE. The CDR3 length is 14 residues. CDR3 amino acids: CASSVGDVSYGYTF. In DNA form, the CDR3 reads TGTGCCAGCAGCGTCGGGGACGTGAGCTATGGCTACACCTTC.

The rearrangement joins TRBV30 to TRBJ2-2; D is perhaps TRBD2 (6 bases). The V gene's germline CDR1 is GTSNPN and CDR2 SVGIG (reference sequence). V gave up 2 bases and J gave up 7 bases, with 11 bases separating them. The CDR3 length is 13 residues. CDR3: CAWSLGGDGELFF. CDR3 bases: TGTGCCTGGAGTCTCGGGGGTGACGGGGAGCTGTTTTTT.

This clonotype was counted a few times. The chain carries TRBV4-1 and TRBJ2-3, with D maybe TRBD2 (6 bases). V was trimmed by 3 bases and J by 5 bases, leaving 9 bases between them. CDR3 size: 13 residues. Germline V CDR1 and CDR2: MGHRA, YSYEKL. The CDR3 DNA reads as TGCGCCAGCAGCCAGGGGGACTTAGATACGCAGTATTTT. It specifies CASSQGDLDTQYF.

This clonotype appeared a few times. The V call is TRBV27, the J call TRBJ1-2; D is uncertain. The CDR3 loop spans 16 amino acids. Deletions cut 0 bases from V and 7 bases from J, with 18 bases between. CDR1 is MNHEY and CDR2 is SMNVEV in the germline V gene (reference sequence). CDR3 bases: TGTGCCAGCAGTTTATCGAGGGCAGGAGTTTCCTTTGGCTACACCTTC. It yields the protein CASSLSRAGVSFGYTF.

This clonotype has a handful of counts. This rearrangement joins TRBV27 to TRBJ2-3; D is possibly TRBD1 (5 bases). The CDR3 extends over 14 amino acids. Per germline, CDR1 MNHEY and CDR2 SMNVEV (reference sequence). V gave up 3 bases and J gave up 3 bases, with 10 bases separating them. CDR3 DNA sequence: TGTGCCAGCAGTTTGTCGACAGCTACAGATACGCAGTATTTT. This translates into CASSLSTATDTQYF.

This clonotype turned up a few times. The V call is TRBV6-5, the J call TRBJ2-7; D is ambiguous. The CDR3 runs to 13 residues. V dropped 6 bases and J dropped 7 bases, with 16 bases sitting between them. Germline V gene data show CDR1 as MNHEY and CDR2 as SVGAGI. The CDR3 region has the DNA TGTGCCAGCAGCCGCGGACCCCCCGGGGAGCAGTACTTC. Its translation: CASSRGPPGEQYF.

The chain is built from TRBV7-6 and TRBJ2-3; D is possibly TRBD1 (6 bases). CDR1 SGHVS and CDR2 FNYEAQ come from the germline V gene. There are 17 residues in the CDR3. V shed 1 base and J shed 2 bases, with 16 bases lying between them. The CDR3 DNA reads TGTGCCAGCAGCTTAGGGGATGGGGGCACTCTCACAGATACGCAGTATTTT. Its translation: CASSLGDGGTLTDTQYF.

This clonotype was counted between two and nine times. CDR3 in amino acids: CASSLGGRELFF. In DNA, the CDR3 is TGTGCCAGCAGCTTAGGGGGTCGGGAGCTGTTTTTT. V is TRBV5-4 and J is TRBJ2-2, with D maybe TRBD1 (6 bases). The V gene's germline CDR1 is SGHNT and CDR2 YYREEE (reference sequence). The CDR3 spans 12 residues. V dropped 2 bases and J dropped 9 bases, with 8 bases sitting between them.

The CDR3 reads CASKRGVLNEQFF. The CDR3 DNA follows: TGTGCCAGCAAACGGGGGGTATTGAATGAGCAGTTCTTC. The V gene is TRBV11-2, the J gene TRBJ2-1; 7 nucleotides line up with TRBD2. The germline V gene has CDR1 SGHAT and CDR2 FQNNGV. J lost 7 bases, V lost 7 bases, and 7 bases had no gene match. There are 13 residues in the CDR3.